Listed below are T cell receptor beta chains from one sample, sequenced in a study of regulatory T cells in long-lasting Graves disease. TCRdb re-analysed the multiplex PCR reads in MiXCR, keeping a single row per CDR3 protein. Among around 420,000 distinct CDR3 sequences listed, roughly a sixth were seen once. The starting material was peripheral blood mononuclear cells (PBMCs), obtained at new diagnosis, from a patient treated with antithyroid drugs. These receptors originate from a female donor with Graves disease. Each CDR3 is given with its conserved first and last residue. A clone size is listed for some rows: how often the clone was seen (once, few, many), or a class if it is expanded.

J gene: TRBJ2-1; V gene: TRBV7-6; clone size: .; CDR3 protein: CASSLETGKHEQFF
J gene: TRBJ2-1; V gene: TRBV7-9; clone size: .; CDR3 protein: CASSVGRINEQFF
J gene: TRBJ2-1; V gene: TRBV11-3; clone size: .; CDR3 protein: CASSAVRGTYNEQFF
J gene: TRBJ2-3; V gene: TRBV24-1; clone size: many; CDR3 protein: CATSDSRGDTQYF
J gene: TRBJ1-1; V gene: TRBV12-5; clone size: .; CDR3 protein: CASGSGTGADTEAFF
J gene: TRBJ2-6; V gene: TRBV27; clone size: few; CDR3 protein: CASSSSGTGANVLTF
J gene: TRBJ2-1; V gene: TRBV7-8; clone size: many; CDR3 protein: CASSPIGLAGREQFF
J gene: TRBJ2-3; V gene: TRBV28; clone size: many; CDR3 protein: CASSLELAGFTDTQYF
J gene: TRBJ1-4; V gene: TRBV5-1; clone size: few; CDR3 protein: CASSPGVEPTNEKLFF
J gene: TRBJ1-1; V gene: TRBV2; clone size: many; CDR3 protein: CASRDGENTEAFF
J gene: TRBJ1-2; V gene: TRBV6-2/TRBV6-3; clone size: many; CDR3 protein: CATFTGAPNDGYTF
J gene: TRBJ1-1; V gene: TRBV6-2/TRBV6-3; clone size: many; CDR3 protein: CASSETVMNTEAFF
J gene: TRBJ1-1; V gene: TRBV7-9; clone size: many; CDR3 protein: CATGQGGTEAFF
J gene: TRBJ2-3; V gene: TRBV18; clone size: .; CDR3 protein: CASSPPGMSTDTQYF
J gene: TRBJ2-7; V gene: TRBV4-3; clone size: .; CDR3 protein: CASSQAWGAYEQYF
J gene: TRBJ2-7; V gene: TRBV28; clone size: many; CDR3 protein: CASSLSRDEQYF
J gene: TRBJ2-6; V gene: TRBV4-3; clone size: many; CDR3 protein: CASSQGLSGANVLTF
J gene: TRBJ2-7; V gene: TRBV3-1; clone size: many; CDR3 protein: CASQAFGDEQYF
J gene: TRBJ1-5; V gene: TRBV5-1; clone size: .; CDR3 protein: CASSPLSTEIRNQPQHF
J gene: TRBJ2-5; V gene: TRBV6-5; clone size: once; CDR3 protein: CASSLAPGIETQYF
J gene: TRBJ2-7; V gene: TRBV2; clone size: many; CDR3 protein: CASRPYRIQSYEQYF
J gene: TRBJ2-7; V gene: TRBV28; clone size: .; CDR3 protein: CASSHHDRGYEQYF
J gene: TRBJ1-1; V gene: TRBV4-2; clone size: .; CDR3 protein: CASSQDGGGNTEAFF
J gene: TRBJ1-5; V gene: TRBV20-1; clone size: many; CDR3 protein: CSVKGGNQPQHF
J gene: TRBJ2-5; V gene: TRBV6-5; clone size: many; CDR3 protein: CASSSPRRGQETQYF
J gene: TRBJ1-1; V gene: TRBV27; clone size: .; CDR3 protein: CASSFHRDRGAAFF
J gene: TRBJ2-5; V gene: TRBV6-1; clone size: few; CDR3 protein: CASREISDSETQYF
J gene: TRBJ2-5; V gene: TRBV7-3; clone size: many; CDR3 protein: CASSLTSGSPETQYF
J gene: TRBJ2-7; V gene: TRBV29-1; clone size: many; CDR3 protein: CSVVPGSGHEQYF
J gene: TRBJ1-1; V gene: TRBV5-5; clone size: few; CDR3 protein: CASSLVLMGNTEAFF
J gene: TRBJ1-2; V gene: TRBV3-1; clone size: many; CDR3 protein: CASSRDAGPHYGYTF
J gene: TRBJ1-6; V gene: TRBV20-1; clone size: many; CDR3 protein: CSARAARGENSPLHF
J gene: TRBJ1-6; V gene: TRBV4-1; clone size: .; CDR3 protein: CASSQLKVLHF
J gene: TRBJ1-2; V gene: TRBV9; clone size: many; CDR3 protein: CASSVQDSTNYGYTF
J gene: TRBJ1-5; V gene: TRBV7-9; clone size: many; CDR3 protein: CASSPGTVGNQPQHF
J gene: TRBJ2-1; V gene: TRBV20-1; clone size: many; CDR3 protein: CSARDPGYPARDEQFF
J gene: TRBJ2-1; V gene: TRBV7-2; clone size: many; CDR3 protein: CASSRHQVEQFF
J gene: TRBJ2-1; V gene: TRBV28; clone size: many; CDR3 protein: CASKGTSGHHEQFF
J gene: TRBJ1-5; V gene: TRBV24-1; clone size: many; CDR3 protein: CATSDYRGLRGWDQPQHF
J gene: TRBJ1-1; V gene: TRBV6-5; clone size: many; CDR3 protein: CASSYSPRHRTNTEAFF
J gene: TRBJ2-1; V gene: TRBV2; clone size: .; CDR3 protein: CASSLGLAGATDEQFF
J gene: TRBJ2-7; V gene: TRBV7-3; clone size: many; CDR3 protein: CASSYGLAGDYEQYF